This T cell receptor (beta chain) derives from a study of beta chain features in type 1 diabetes. Sequenced material consisted of expressed TCRB transcripts (all of the isolated RNA was reverse transcribed). TCRdb's copy holds only in-frame clones and misses some; the assay was immunoSEQ multiplex PCR. The table has 970,000 or so clones, about 17% seen once. CD45RO/CCR7/CD25/CD127/CD95/CD27 sorting isolated CD4+ naive, central memory, regulatory and stem cell-like memory cells. Sequenced material: naive CD4+ T cells from blood. The origin of this receptor is a woman aged 18-29 years in good health.

Here the CDR3 reads CASSLGGLAGARGELFF. DNA of the CDR3: TGTGCCAGCAGTTTGGGGGGACTAGCGGGAGCTAGAGGGGAGCTGTTTTTT. The J gene is TRBJ2-2, the V gene TRBV28; TRBD2 matches 14 bases. This CDR3 is built from 17 residues. CDR1 and CDR2 (germline): MDHEN, SYDVKM. The V segment lost 3 bases and the J segment 8 bases; nucleotides outside the gene matches: 8.